The sequence of this TCR beta chain was determined in a study of cytomegalovirus exposure and HLA in healthy donors. Study-wide results and caveats: The authors reported that TCR beta sequences could predict HLA-A and HLA-B alleles. These predictions were accurate for most subjects in the first cohort. Later findings reportedly placed an Asian-associated ancestry cluster below the approximately 670-donor mean for N-insertions. When the data were analyzed later, several of the most significant clusters appeared to be linked to common viral pathogens. CMV serostatus was the sole immune exposure data available.

The V segment lost 5 bases and the J segment 6 bases; nucleotides outside the gene matches: 8. The CDR3 consists of 15 residues. Germline CDR1 is LGHNT and CDR2 is FRNRAP. With 60 Vbeta and 13 Jbeta primers, the PCR was carried out. Libraries were prepared by immunoSEQ multiplex PCR; TCRdb keeps only in-frame clonotypes and omits some of them. The top ten clones hold over 2% of a sample with about 130,000 clones, over 60% of them seen once. For this clone: Its specificity is not known.

The chain recombines TRBV12-5 with TRBJ1-5; 9 bases align to TRBD1. The sequenced sample was PBMCs. The clonotype was recovered from a man younger than 40 in good health and CMV-seronegative. CDR3 protein: CASGARDRDPQPQHF. DNA for the CDR3: TGTGCTAGTGGTGCACGGGACAGGGATCCTCAGCCCCAGCATTTT.